This entry concerns a single TCR beta chain. The source of the sample is a study of blood T cell repertoires in COVID-19. Study summary: Samples representing acute and convalescent COVID-19 were sourced from the United States, Italy and Spain.

Trimming took 4 bases from V and 3 from J, leaving 18 bases between them. Germline CDR1 reads MGHRA; CDR2 reads YSYEKL. CDR3 size: 16 residues. Original processing notes: Reference gene primer amplification gave nucleated cell count estimates. Generated by immunoSEQ multiplex PCR, the TCRdb table keeps only in-frame clones and is missing some. Clonal size and the V and J genes are those of that table, whereas D and trimming came from the DNA. The repertoire consists of roughly 230,000 clones, with more than 70% occurring once and the leading ten covering around 8.9%. The receptor was isolated from a man aged 35-49 years with active or convalescent COVID-19. The chain employs TRBV4-1 and TRBJ1-1; D unresolved. Sequences were obtained from peripheral blood. In nucleotides, the CDR3 is TGCGCCAGCAGCCTGGTGGGAGCGGGGAAGGACACTGAAGCTTTCTTT. This encodes CASSLVGAGKDTEAFF.